This T cell receptor (beta chain) derives from a study of blood T cell repertoires in COVID-19. The CDR3 covers 17 residues. V was shortened by 0 bases and J by 7 bases, with 22 bases between the two germline ends. The germline V gene has CDR1 SNHLY and CDR2 FYNNEI. TCRdb's copy holds only in-frame clones and misses some; the assay was immunoSEQ multiplex PCR. The sample comprises fewer than 250,000 clones, roughly 88% of which are singletons, and roughly 14% rests with the top ten. Enrolled through a virtual design, the participants were between 18 and 89 years of age and came from some 26 US areas.

This clonotype originated in a woman aged 50 to 60 with acute COVID-19. The material sequenced was PBMCs or T cells enriched from blood (not recorded which). This chain uses TRBV2 with TRBJ2-7; weak D call: TRBD1 (6 bases). The chain's CDR3 is CASSEAQGTTNGVEQYF. The DNA for the CDR3 is TGTGCCAGCAGTGAAGCGCAGGGGACCACAAATGGGGTGGAGCAGTACTTC. Full variable domain (rest looked up from reference TRBV2 and TRBJ2-7): EPEVTQTPSHQVTQMGQEVILRCVPISNHLYFYWYRQILGQKVEFLVSFYNNEISEKSEIFDDQFSVERPDGSNFTLKIRSTKLEDSAMYFCASSEAQGTTNGVEQYFGPGTRLTVT.